This T cell receptor (beta chain) was captured in a study of T cells after yellow fever vaccination. The length of the CDR3 is 13 residues. Trimming left V 5 bases short and J 4 bases short, with 11 bases between. In germline, CDR1 is MNHEY, CDR2 SMNVEV (reference sequence). TCRdb re-called the 5' RACE reads through MiXCR, storing one row per CDR3 protein. The table has 620,000 or so distinct CDR3 sequences, roughly 17% seen once. Only a few counts were recorded for this clonotype. Its antigen remains unknown. Study-wide points: Repertoires obtained by FACS sorting could include abundant clonotypes that entered as contaminants from the bulk population.

This sequence joins TRBV27 and TRBJ1-1; the D is unclear. This specimen was PBMCs, taken 4 to 6 days after the first yellow fever vaccination. The TCR comes from a man between 18 and 29 years old who received the YFV17D yellow fever vaccine. CDR3 nucleotides: TGTGCCAGCAGTCCCGTGGGAGGCACTGAAGCTTTCTTT. Its protein product is CASSPVGGTEAFF.